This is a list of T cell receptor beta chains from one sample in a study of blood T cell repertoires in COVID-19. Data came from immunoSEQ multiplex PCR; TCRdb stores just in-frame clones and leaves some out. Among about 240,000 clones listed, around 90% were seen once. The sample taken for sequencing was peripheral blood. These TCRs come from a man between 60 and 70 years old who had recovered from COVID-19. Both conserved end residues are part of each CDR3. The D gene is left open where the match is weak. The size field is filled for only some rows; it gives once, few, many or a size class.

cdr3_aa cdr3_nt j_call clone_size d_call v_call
CASSFLANRDGYTF TGTGCCAGCAGCTTTTTAGCAAACCGGGATGGCTACACCTTC TRBJ1-2 few NA TRBV7-9
CASSVGSGGAGELFF TGTGCCAGCAGCGTAGGCAGCGGGGGGGCCGGGGAGCTGTTTTTT TRBJ2-2 NA TRBD2 TRBV9
CASTKTGTVEETQYF TGTGCCAGCACGAAAACCGGGACAGTAGAAGAGACCCAGTACTTC TRBJ2-5 NA TRBD1 TRBV6-6
CASSLGQNYGYTF TGTGCCAGCAGCTTGGGACAGAACTATGGCTACACCTTC TRBJ1-2 few TRBD1 TRBV7-9
CASSRQVFPASEQFF TGTGCCAGCAGCCGACAGGTCTTCCCCGCGAGTGAGCAGTTCTTC TRBJ2-1 few NA TRBV9
CASSLDRVHEKLFF TGCGCCAGCAGCTTGGACAGGGTTCATGAAAAACTGTTTTTT TRBJ1-4 NA NA TRBV5-1
CATSRDLTGGDYTF TGTGCCACCAGCAGAGATCTAACAGGGGGCGACTACACCTTC TRBJ1-2 NA TRBD1 TRBV15
CASSDPGYSANYGYTF TGTGCCAGCAGCGACCCCGGGTACTCAGCTAACTATGGCTACACCTTC TRBJ1-2 NA NA TRBV9
CASSEAKGKGSPLHF TGTGCCAGCAGTGAAGCAAAGGGGAAGGGTTCACCCCTCCACTTT TRBJ1-6 NA NA TRBV2
CATRGKSGGKDSTGELFF TGTGCCACCAGGGGTAAGAGCGGGGGCAAGGATTCCACCGGGGAGCTGTTTTTT TRBJ2-2 NA TRBD2 TRBV24-1
CASSVARQSYNEQFF TGTGCCAGCAGCGTAGCTCGACAGAGCTACAATGAGCAGTTCTTC TRBJ2-1 NA NA TRBV9
CASSVNDRNYGYTF TGTGCCAGCAGCGTCAACGACAGAAACTATGGCTACACCTTC TRBJ1-2 NA NA TRBV9
CASSLLAGGSTDTQYF TGTGCCAGCAGCCTCTTAGCGGGGGGTAGCACAGATACGCAGTATTTT TRBJ2-3 NA TRBD2 TRBV3-1/TRBV3-2
CASSLGDSTNQPQHF TGTGCCAGCAGCTTAGGGGACAGCACAAATCAGCCCCAGCATTTT TRBJ1-5 once TRBD1 TRBV5-8
CASKTSGGLNEQFF TGTGCCAGTAAGACTAGCGGGGGTCTTAATGAGCAGTTCTTC TRBJ2-1 NA TRBD2 TRBV19
CASSVRGEPSYEQYF TGTGCCAGCAGCGTGCGGGGGGAACCCTCCTACGAGCAGTACTTC TRBJ2-7 NA TRBD2 TRBV9
CASSQPGTGVYNEQFF TGTGCCAGCAGCCAACCCGGGACAGGGGTCTACAATGAGCAGTTCTTC TRBJ2-1 NA TRBD1 TRBV3-1/TRBV3-2
CATSDPRWRETQYF TGTGCCACCAGTGACCCCCGCTGGAGGGAGACCCAGTACTTC TRBJ2-5 NA NA TRBV24-1
CASSSALTGRTEKLFF TGTGCCAGCAGCTCCGCTCTGACAGGGAGGACTGAAAAACTGTTTTTT TRBJ1-4 few TRBD1 TRBV5-5
CASSPRGGNFGYTF TGTGCCAGCAGTCCCCGCGGAGGGAATTTTGGCTACACCTTC TRBJ1-2 once NA TRBV6-5
CASSIQGGSDTQYF TGTGCCAGTAGTATCCAGGGAGGGTCGGATACGCAGTATTTT TRBJ2-3 NA TRBD2 TRBV19
CASSYHQETQYF TGTGCCAGCAGCTATCACCAAGAGACCCAGTACTTC TRBJ2-5 NA NA TRBV2
CASSLNRGPTYEQYF TGCGCCAGCAGCTTAAACAGGGGACCGACCTACGAGCAGTACTTC TRBJ2-7 NA TRBD1 TRBV5-1
CASSRDRGQSPLHF TGTGCCAGCAGCCGGGACAGGGGGCAATCACCCCTCCACTTT TRBJ1-6 NA TRBD1 TRBV3-1/TRBV3-2
CASSIRGQGANGYTF TGTGCCAGCAGCATCCGGGGACAGGGGGCGAATGGCTACACCTTC TRBJ1-2 few TRBD1 TRBV9
CASSFSLGGPSNEQFF TGCGCCAGCAGCTTTTCACTCGGGGGGCCGAGCAATGAGCAGTTCTTC TRBJ2-1 once NA TRBV5-1
CASRRQGLGYTF TGTGCCAGCAGACGACAGGGTCTTGGCTACACCTTC TRBJ1-2 NA TRBD1 TRBV6-5
CASSSNTDTQYF TGCGCCAGCAGCTCCAACACAGATACGCAGTATTTT TRBJ2-3 NA NA TRBV5-1
CATSRDAGLGEKLFF TGTGCCACCAGCAGAGACGCGGGACTGGGGGAAAAACTGTTTTTT TRBJ1-4 NA NA TRBV15
CASSYGGNQPQHF TGTGCCAGCAGTTACGGGGGGAATCAGCCCCAGCATTTT TRBJ1-5 NA NA TRBV6-5